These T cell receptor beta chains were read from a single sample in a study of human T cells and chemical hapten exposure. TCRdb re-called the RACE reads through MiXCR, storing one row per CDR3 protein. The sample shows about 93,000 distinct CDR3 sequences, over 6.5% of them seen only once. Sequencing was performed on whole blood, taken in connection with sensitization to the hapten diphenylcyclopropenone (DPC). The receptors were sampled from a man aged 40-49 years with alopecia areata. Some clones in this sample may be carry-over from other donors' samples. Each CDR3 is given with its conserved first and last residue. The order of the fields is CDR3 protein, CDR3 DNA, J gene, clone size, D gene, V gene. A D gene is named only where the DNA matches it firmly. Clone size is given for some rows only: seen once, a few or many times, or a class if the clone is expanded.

CASSPVRSRYQETQYF,TGTGCCAGCTCACCAGTTAGGAGCCGGTACCAAGAGACCCAGTACTTC,TRBJ2-5,many,NA,TRBV18
CSVVGGLTDTQYF,TGCAGCGTTGTCGGGGGACTCACAGATACGCAGTATTTT,TRBJ2-3,many,NA,TRBV29-1
CASSQASGTENSPLHF,TGCGCCAGCAGCCAAGCCTCCGGGACAGAGAATTCACCCCTCCACTTT,TRBJ1-6,NA,TRBD1,TRBV4-1
CASSQGSDQETQYF,TGTGCCAGCAGCCAGGGGAGCGACCAAGAGACCCAGTACTTC,TRBJ2-5,NA,NA,TRBV3-1
CATSDFFSVLAGESTDTQYF,TGTGCCACCAGTGATTTCTTCAGCGTTCTAGCGGGAGAAAGCACAGATACGCAGTATTTT,TRBJ2-3,NA,TRBD2,TRBV24-1
CASSLPGTGNEQFF,TGTGCCAGCAGCCTACCCGGGACTGGTAATGAGCAGTTCTTC,TRBJ2-1,few,NA,TRBV11-2
CASSLRGRGRLPDTQYF,TGTGCCAGCAGCCTACGCGGGAGAGGGAGGTTACCAGATACGCAGTATTTT,TRBJ2-3,NA,TRBD2,TRBV6-5
CASSFGLAGGGTGELFF,TGTGCCAGCAGCTTTGGACTAGCGGGAGGGGGGACCGGGGAGCTGTTTTTT,TRBJ2-2,many,TRBD2,TRBV7-2
CASSASTGSRISTDTQYF,TGTGCCAGCAGTGCTTCTACCGGGAGTCGAATTAGCACAGATACGCAGTATTTT,TRBJ2-3,NA,NA,TRBV6-1
CASILGVGSDTQYF,TGTGCCAGCATCCTAGGAGTAGGTTCAGATACGCAGTATTTT,TRBJ2-3,few,NA,TRBV6-5
CASSDFYGYTF,TGTGCCAGCAGCGACTTCTATGGCTACACCTTC,TRBJ1-2,many,NA,TRBV12-3/TRBV12-4
CASSLVQSSNTEAFF,TGCGCCAGCAGCTTGGTACAGAGTTCGAACACTGAAGCTTTCTTT,TRBJ1-1,NA,NA,TRBV5-1
CASLQTRNTEAFF,TGTGCCAGCCTTCAGACAAGGAACACTGAAGCTTTCTTT,TRBJ1-1,many,NA,TRBV7-2
CSARDSRDYSYEQYF,TGCAGTGCTAGAGATTCCCGGGACTACTCCTACGAGCAGTACTTC,TRBJ2-7,many,TRBD2,TRBV20-1
CASSWDWGDTQYF,TGTGCCAGCAGCTGGGACTGGGGAGATACGCAGTATTTT,TRBJ2-3,NA,NA,TRBV7-2
CASSSEGRTEAFF,TGCGCCAGCAGCTCCGAGGGTCGCACTGAAGCTTTCTTT,TRBJ1-1,many,NA,TRBV5-1
CASRDRGRGGYTF,TGTGCCAGCAGGGACAGGGGGCGAGGTGGCTACACCTTC,TRBJ1-2,many,TRBD1,TRBV2
CASSWVATTDTQYF,TGTGCCAGCAGCTGGGTGGCTACCACAGATACGCAGTATTTT,TRBJ2-3,few,NA,TRBV7-2
CSVEDDRATNEKLFF,TGCAGCGTTGAAGACGACAGGGCAACTAATGAAAAACTGTTTTTT,TRBJ1-4,many,TRBD1,TRBV29-1
CASSPTSGTYNEQFF,TGTGCCAGCAGCCCGACTAGCGGGACCTACAATGAGCAGTTCTTC,TRBJ2-1,few,TRBD2,TRBV7-2
CASSPIGGSSDTQYF,TGTGCCAGCAGCCCTATCGGCGGGAGCTCAGATACGCAGTATTTT,TRBJ2-3,many,TRBD2,TRBV6-2/TRBV6-3
CASSIAGAGADIQYF,TGTGCCAGCAGCATAGCGGGAGCGGGGGCGGACATTCAGTACTTC,TRBJ2-4,many,TRBD2,TRBV12-3/TRBV12-4
CSAPGQLGGYNSPLHF,TGCAGTGCTCCAGGACAGCTAGGGGGATATAATTCACCCCTCCACTTT,TRBJ1-6,many,NA,TRBV20-1
CASSSQTGRGAYEQYF,TGTGCCAGCAGCTCACAGACCGGACGGGGAGCCTACGAGCAGTACTTC,TRBJ2-7,NA,NA,TRBV7-6
CASSLRLTPRPNYGYTF,TGTGCCAGCAGTTTAAGGTTAACCCCTAGACCTAACTATGGCTACACCTTC,TRBJ1-2,many,NA,TRBV12-3/TRBV12-4
CASSYSIENIQYF,TGTGCCAGCAGTTACTCTATCGAAAACATTCAGTACTTC,TRBJ2-4,NA,NA,TRBV6-5
CASSIKLATNEKLFF,TGTGCCAGCAGTATTAAACTGGCAACTAATGAAAAACTGTTTTTT,TRBJ1-4,few,NA,TRBV7-9
CASSYGTGGSQSPGGYTF,TGTGCCAGCAGTTACGGGACAGGGGGCTCGCAGTCCCCTGGCGGCTACACCTTC,TRBJ1-2,NA,TRBD1,TRBV6-6
CASSATYGTTDTQYF,TGTGCCAGCAGCGCCACTTACGGGACCACAGATACGCAGTATTTT,TRBJ2-3,many,NA,TRBV11-3
CASSYSHLLTQHF,TGTGCCAGCAGTTACTCCCACCTGCTAACCCAGCATTTT,TRBJ1-5,many,NA,TRBV6-2/TRBV6-3
CASSSPGTSGQETQYF,TGTGCCAGCAGCTCTCCCGGGACTAGCGGACAAGAGACCCAGTACTTC,TRBJ2-5,few,TRBD2,TRBV7-9
CASRTGTTITGELFF,TGCGCCAGCCGGACCGGGACAACCATCACCGGGGAGCTGTTTTTT,TRBJ2-2,few,NA,TRBV5-1
CASSDNRGTPDEQFF,TGTGCCAGCAGTGACAACCGGGGCACCCCAGATGAGCAGTTCTTC,TRBJ2-1,few,NA,TRBV6-4
CASRMEGTGGLFF,TGTGCCAGCAGGATGGAGGGAACGGGCGGGCTGTTTTTT,TRBJ2-2,many,NA,TRBV6-2/TRBV6-3
CASSPIPSMDGETQYF,TGCGCCAGCAGCCCAATCCCCTCGATGGACGGAGAGACCCAGTACTTC,TRBJ2-5,NA,NA,TRBV5-1
CASSPSAGIIGGELFF,TGTGCCAGTAGTCCCAGCGCCGGAATTATCGGCGGGGAGCTGTTTTTT,TRBJ2-2,few,NA,TRBV19
CASSPSGTHEQYF,TGTGCCAGCTCACCTAGTGGAACCCACGAGCAGTACTTC,TRBJ2-7,few,NA,TRBV18
CSAYPLRGTDTQYF,TGCAGTGCCTACCCCCTCCGGGGGACAGATACGCAGTATTTT,TRBJ2-3,few,NA,TRBV20-1
CASRPIRAEGTDTQYF,TGTGCCAGCAGACCAATCAGGGCAGAGGGCACAGATACGCAGTATTTT,TRBJ2-3,many,NA,TRBV6-5
CASSEAAGGSNKNIQYF,TGTGCCAGCAGTGAAGCGGCAGGGGGCTCAAACAAAAACATTCAGTACTTC,TRBJ2-4,many,TRBD1,TRBV6-1
CASSLGLAQRTDTQYF,TGTGCCAGCAGCTTAGGCTTAGCACAACGCACAGATACGCAGTATTTT,TRBJ2-3,many,NA,TRBV11-2
CATSDLVGAYNEQFF,TGTGCCACCAGTGATTTGGTCGGGGCTTACAATGAGCAGTTCTTC,TRBJ2-1,NA,NA,TRBV24-1
CASGWTSFEGEQFF,TGTGCCAGTGGATGGACTAGTTTTGAGGGTGAGCAGTTCTTC,TRBJ2-1,many,TRBD2,TRBV19
CASSQDRRGGRQETQYF,TGTGCCAGCAGCCAAGACCGCAGGGGCGGGCGACAAGAGACCCAGTACTTC,TRBJ2-5,few,NA,TRBV3-1
CASSQDGTPYNEQFF,TGTGCCAGCAGCCAAGACGGGACCCCATACAATGAGCAGTTCTTC,TRBJ2-1,many,NA,TRBV3-1
CASSLGDRLYGYTF,TGCGCCAGCAGCTTGGGGGACAGGCTCTATGGCTACACCTTC,TRBJ1-2,many,TRBD1,TRBV5-1
CASSITGASAKNIQYF,TGTGCCAGCAGCATCACTGGAGCCTCGGCCAAAAACATTCAGTACTTC,TRBJ2-4,many,NA,TRBV7-8
CSVLLAGVGEQYF,TGCAGCGTATTACTAGCGGGAGTGGGAGAGCAGTACTTC,TRBJ2-7,many,TRBD2,TRBV29-1
CSARRGGSSYEQYF,TGCAGTGCTAGAAGGGGGGGTTCCTCCTACGAGCAGTACTTC,TRBJ2-7,many,NA,TRBV20-1
CASSPLREPKGNQPQHF,TGTGCCAGCAGCCCCTTACGGGAGCCCAAGGGGAATCAGCCCCAGCATTTT,TRBJ1-5,NA,NA,TRBV28
CASSSQGSGIQYF,TGTGCCAGCAGCTCCCAGGGTTCTGGCATTCAGTACTTC,TRBJ2-4,NA,NA,TRBV7-2
CSVEGVSSQETQYF,TGCAGCGTTGAAGGGGTTTCATCACAAGAGACCCAGTACTTC,TRBJ2-5,many,NA,TRBV29-1
CASSTYTDTQYF,TGTGCCAGCAGCACTTACACAGATACGCAGTATTTT,TRBJ2-3,NA,NA,TRBV7-2